These 20 T cell receptor beta chains share one sample of origin, sequenced in a study of T-cell memory formation after mild COVID-19. Each CDR3 protein gets one entry after TCRdb re-called the 5' RACE reads with MiXCR. The table includes about 340,000 distinct CDR3 sequences, under 25% detected once. The sequencing input was PBMCs or a T cell subset sorted from them (not recorded which). These receptors all come from an adult woman who had mild COVID-19 (a few samples of this study predate the infection). Cell type and time point are not known.

This clonotype was seen a few times. V usage is TRBV7-2 and J usage is TRBJ2-7; 7 nucleotides match TRBD2. The CDR3 is 16 residues long. V lost 4 bases to trimming and J lost 2 bases; unmatched junction nucleotides: 11. Germline V lookup: CDR1 SGHTA, CDR2 FQGNSA. The CDR3 nucleotides read TGTGCCAGCAGCTGGCTCATCCTAGCGGATACCTACGAGCAGTACTTC. As protein: CASSWLILADTYEQYF.

The chain combines TRBV2 with TRBJ2-7; D is unclear. V shed 6 bases and J shed 11 bases, with 20 bases lying between them. The CDR3 runs to 13 residues. CDR1 is SNHLY and CDR2 is FYNNEI in the germline V gene. The CDR3 coding sequence is TGTGCCAGCAGGACCGAGTTAAGCGTTACTAAGTACTTC. Residues: CASRTELSVTKYF.

In this sample, this clonotype turned up many times. This sequence joins TRBV7-9 and TRBJ2-7; TRBD2 aligns across 10 bases. In germline, CDR1 is SEHNR, CDR2 FQNEAQ (reference sequence). V lost 6 bases to trimming and J lost 5 bases; unmatched junction nucleotides: 10. The CDR3 sequence is 15 residues long. CDR3 sequence reads: CASRKAGGPPDEQYF. The CDR3 bases are TGTGCCAGCAGGAAAGCGGGAGGGCCCCCGGACGAGCAGTACTTC.

The chain recombines TRBV5-5 with TRBJ1-2; D gene uncertain. The CDR3 loop spans 14 amino acids. Germline V gene data show CDR1 as SGHKS and CDR2 as YYEKEE (reference sequence). Trimming took off 2 bases at V and 1 base at J, with 9 bases between the two ends. CDR3 region: CASSFDANNYGYTF. In nucleotides, the CDR3 is TGTGCCAGCAGCTTCGATGCCAATAACTATGGCTACACCTTC.

J is TRBJ1-6 and V is TRBV18; no definite D call. Germline values: CDR1 KGHSH, CDR2 LQKENI. The CDR3 consists of 14 residues. Trimming stripped 4 bases from V and 2 bases from J, with 6 bases between. CDR3 DNA sequence: TGTGCCAGCTCACTTAACACCTATAATTCACCCCTCCACTTT. It is translated as CASSLNTYNSPLHF. Looking up the rest from reference TRBV18 and TRBJ1-6 gives the full variable domain: NAGVMQNPRHLVRRRGQEARLRCSPMKGHSHVYWYRQLPEEGLKFMVYLQKENIIDESGMPKERFSAEFPKEGPSILRIQQVVRGDSAAYFCASSLNTYNSPLHFGNGTRLTVT.

With respect to this clonotype: This may stem from a read error, because a much larger clone lies one nucleotide away. The chain uses TRBV7-9 and TRBJ2-7; D is ambiguous. Germline V gives CDR1 SEHNR, CDR2 FQNEAQ (reference sequence). There are 12 residues in the CDR3. Trimming took off 5 bases at V and 3 bases at J, with 8 bases between the two ends. The CDR3 reads CASSRPGYEQYF. The DNA of the CDR3 is TGTGCCAGCAGCCGACCGGGCTACGAGCAGTACTTC.

This chain joins TRBV29-1 and TRBJ2-7, with 7 bases identical to TRBD2. This CDR3 is 14 amino acids long. Per the germline V gene, CDR1 is SQVTM and CDR2 is ANQGSEA. V lost 1 base, J lost 0 bases, and 3 bases stayed unmatched. The DNA of the CDR3 is TGCAGCGTTGAAGCGCGGGGGAGCTCCTACGAGCAGTACTTC. Translating gives CSVEARGSSYEQYF.

This clonotype was picked up a small number of times. V is TRBV7-9 and J is TRBJ2-2, with 9 bases fitting TRBD1. The CDR3 contains 16 residues. The germline V gene encodes CDR1 SEHNR and CDR2 FQNEAQ (reference sequence). J lost 2 bases, V lost 5 bases, and 6 bases had no gene match. The CDR3 region is CASSPPGQGNTGELFF. Written as DNA, the CDR3 is TGTGCCAGCAGCCCCCCGGGACAGGGAAACACCGGGGAGCTGTTTTTT.

The V call is TRBV27, the J call TRBJ2-3, with D possibly being TRBD2 (5 bases). CDR3 length equals 18 residues. V was pared by 2 bases and J by 4 bases, with 22 bases between. Germline V gives CDR1 MNHEY, CDR2 SMNVEV (reference sequence). CDR3 DNA sequence: TGTGCCAGCAGTTTAGAGGGAAACTTTGGAGGAGCGTCAGATACGCAGTATTTT. This gives the protein CASSLEGNFGGASDTQYF.

CDR3 DNA: TGTGCCAGCAGCCAGCCGCTAGGCTCCTACAATGAGCAGTTCTTC. This encodes CASSQPLGSYNEQFF. The J gene is TRBJ2-1, the V gene TRBV3-1; no definite D call. Germline V CDR1 and CDR2: LGHDT, YNNKEL (reference sequence). Deletions cut 3 bases from V and 0 bases from J, with 9 bases between. The CDR3 has 15 residues.

This chain connects TRBV7-2 to TRBJ2-1; TRBD2 aligns across 12 bases. The CDR3 covers 15 residues. J gave up 8 bases and V 4 bases, and 6 bases lay outside the gene matches. Germline V CDR1 and CDR2: SGHTA, FQGNSA. The CDR3 DNA follows: TGTGCCAGCAGCTCGACTAGCGGGAGAAGCGATGAGCAGTTCTTC. Protein product: CASSSTSGRSDEQFF.

This clonotype appeared a few times. The genes are TRBV7-9 and TRBJ2-1; 9 bases align to TRBD2. The germline V gene encodes CDR1 SEHNR and CDR2 FQNEAQ (reference sequence). The CDR3 consists of 15 residues. The V segment lost 1 base and the J segment 8 bases; nucleotides outside the gene matches: 6. The CDR3 protein is CASSLVIAGADEQFF. CDR3 DNA sequence: TGTGCCAGCAGCTTAGTCATAGCGGGAGCAGATGAGCAGTTCTTC.

The sample holds many counts of this clonotype. The CDR3 coding sequence is TGTGCCACCAGTGATTTCTCTCGCGGGGGGAAGAATGAGCAGTTCTTC. Translated: CATSDFSRGGKNEQFF. The gene calls are TRBV24-1 and TRBJ2-1; 8 bases are a match to TRBD2. The trim removed 1 base at V and 7 bases at J, leaving 8 bases unmatched. Germline V CDR1 and CDR2: KGHDR, SFDVKD. The CDR3 has 16 residues.

The V call is TRBV12-3 or TRBV12-4, the J call TRBJ1-1; weak D call: TRBD1 (5 bases). The CDR3 extends over 15 amino acids. Trimming took 3 bases from V and 1 from J, leaving 12 bases between them. Written as DNA, the CDR3 is TGTGCCAGCAGTTTTGGGGCTGGGGGGAACACTGAAGCTTTCTTT. Translated: CASSFGAGGNTEAFF.

In its sample, this clonotype was seen a few times. The chain employs TRBV12-3 or TRBV12-4 and TRBJ2-2; 9 nucleotides agree with TRBD1. V shed 6 bases, J shed 3 bases, and the junction held 5 bases outside the gene matches. This CDR3 contains 15 residues. CDR3 amino acids: CASRIQGAHTGELFF. CDR3 coding DNA: TGTGCCAGCAGGATACAGGGGGCTCACACCGGGGAGCTGTTTTTT.

The V call is TRBV5-4, the J call TRBJ2-1; 8 nucleotides agree with TRBD2. The CDR3 sequence is 15 residues long. V was pared by 4 bases and J by 7 bases, with 10 bases of the junction left unmatched. CDR1 and CDR2 (germline): SGHNT, YYREEE (reference sequence). DNA for the CDR3: TGTGCCAGCAGCAAAACAACGGGGGGGACTAATGAGCAGTTCTTC. Protein: CASSKTTGGTNEQFF.

The gene calls are TRBV5-1 and TRBJ2-7; D remains ambiguous. This CDR3 comprises 14 residues. V was clipped by 0 bases and J by 0 bases, with 7 bases between them. The germline CDR1 and CDR2 sequences are SGHRS and YFSETQ. The CDR3: CASSLEASSYEQYF. CDR3 sequence (DNA): TGCGCCAGCAGCTTGGAGGCCAGCTCCTACGAGCAGTACTTC.

The chain couples TRBV5-1 to TRBJ1-2, with D tentatively TRBD1 (6 bases). CDR3 size: 12 residues. With 4 bases removed from V and 5 bases from J, the gap between germline ends came to 9 bases. Germline lookup yields CDR1 SGHRS and CDR2 YFSETQ. The CDR3 here is CASSTGQYGYTF. CDR3 nucleotide sequence: TGCGCCAGCAGCACCGGACAGTATGGCTACACCTTC.

The gene calls are TRBV5-1 and TRBJ2-1; 10 nucleotides match TRBD2. The CDR3 covers 14 residues. CDR1 is SGHRS and CDR2 is YFSETQ in the germline V gene. J lost 5 bases, V lost 5 bases, and 4 bases had no gene match. The CDR3 here is CASRVSGRNNEQFF. CDR3 sequence (DNA): TGCGCCAGCAGGGTTAGCGGGAGGAACAATGAGCAGTTCTTC.

In its sample, this clonotype was seen many times. The rearrangement uses TRBV7-2 and TRBJ1-6; D perhaps matches TRBD1 (5 bases). Per germline, CDR1 SGHTA and CDR2 FQGNSA. The V gene lost 2 bases and the J gene lost 4 bases, with 12 bases spanning the gap. This CDR3 comprises 16 residues. The CDR3 sequence: CASSLYGTDYNSPLHF. CDR3 DNA: TGTGCCAGCAGCTTATATGGGACCGATTATAATTCACCCCTCCACTTT.